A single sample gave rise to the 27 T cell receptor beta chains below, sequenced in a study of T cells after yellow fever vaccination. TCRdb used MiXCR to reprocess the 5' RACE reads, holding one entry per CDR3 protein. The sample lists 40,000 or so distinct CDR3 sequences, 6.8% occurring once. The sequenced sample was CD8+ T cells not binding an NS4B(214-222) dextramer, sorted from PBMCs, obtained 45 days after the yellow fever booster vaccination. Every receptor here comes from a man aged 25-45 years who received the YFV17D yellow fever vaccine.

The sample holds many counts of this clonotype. CDR3 sequence reads: CASSAEERGQETQYF. CDR3 DNA: TGCGCCAGCAGCGCGGAGGAGAGGGGCCAAGAGACCCAGTACTTC. The chain carries TRBV4-1 and TRBJ2-5; D may correspond to TRBD1 or TRBD2 (5 bases each). This CDR3 region has 15 residues. The germline CDR1 and CDR2 sequences are MGHRA and YSYEKL. V gave up 5 bases and J gave up 1 base, with 14 bases separating them.

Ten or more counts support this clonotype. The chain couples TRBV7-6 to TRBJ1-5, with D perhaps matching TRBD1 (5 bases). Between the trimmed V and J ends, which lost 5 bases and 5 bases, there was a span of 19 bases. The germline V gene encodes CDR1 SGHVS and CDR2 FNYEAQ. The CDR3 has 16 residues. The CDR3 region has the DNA TGTGCCAGCAGCGATGAACACCTAAAAGGGGATCAGCCCCAGCATTTT. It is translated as CASSDEHLKGDQPQHF.

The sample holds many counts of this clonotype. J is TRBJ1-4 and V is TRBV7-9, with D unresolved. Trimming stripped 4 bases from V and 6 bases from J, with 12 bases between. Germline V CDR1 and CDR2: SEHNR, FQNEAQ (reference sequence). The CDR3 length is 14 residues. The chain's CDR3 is CASSSGLGHEKLFF. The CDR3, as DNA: TGTGCCAGCAGCTCCGGACTCGGGCATGAAAAACTGTTTTTT.

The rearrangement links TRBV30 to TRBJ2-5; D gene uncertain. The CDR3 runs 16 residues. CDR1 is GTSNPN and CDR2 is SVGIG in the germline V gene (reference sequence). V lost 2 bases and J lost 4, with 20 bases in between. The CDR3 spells CAWSTGRTTSRETQYF. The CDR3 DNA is TGTGCCTGGAGTACCGGAAGGACGACGAGTAGAGAGACCCAGTACTTC. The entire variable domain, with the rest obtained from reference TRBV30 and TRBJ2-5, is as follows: SQTIHQWPATLVQPVGSPLSLECTVEGTSNPNLYWYRQAAGRGLQLLFYSVGIGQISSEVPQNLSASRPQDRQFILSSKKLLLSDSGFYLCAWSTGRTTSRETQYFGPGTRLLVL.

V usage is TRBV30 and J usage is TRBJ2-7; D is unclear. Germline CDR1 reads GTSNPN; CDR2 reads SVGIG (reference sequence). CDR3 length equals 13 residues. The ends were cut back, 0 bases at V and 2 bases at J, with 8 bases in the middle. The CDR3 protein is CAWSVSATYEQYF. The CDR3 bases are TGTGCCTGGAGTGTATCAGCCACCTACGAGCAGTACTTC. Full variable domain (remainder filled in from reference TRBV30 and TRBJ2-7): SQTIHQWPATLVQPVGSPLSLECTVEGTSNPNLYWYRQAAGRGLQLLFYSVGIGQISSEVPQNLSASRPQDRQFILSSKKLLLSDSGFYLCAWSVSATYEQYFGPGTRLTVT.

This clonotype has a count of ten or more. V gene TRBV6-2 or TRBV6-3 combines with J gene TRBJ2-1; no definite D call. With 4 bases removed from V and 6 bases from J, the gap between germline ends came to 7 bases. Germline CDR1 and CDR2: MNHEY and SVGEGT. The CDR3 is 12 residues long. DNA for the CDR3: TGTGCCAGCAGTTTATCTTCCAATGAGCAGTTCTTC. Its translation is CASSLSSNEQFF.

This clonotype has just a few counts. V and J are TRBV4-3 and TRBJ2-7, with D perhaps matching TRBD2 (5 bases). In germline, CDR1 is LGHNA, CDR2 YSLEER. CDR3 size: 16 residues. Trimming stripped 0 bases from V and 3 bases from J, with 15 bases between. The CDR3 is CASSQDVSREGYEQYF. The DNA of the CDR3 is TGCGCCAGCAGCCAAGATGTAAGTCGGGAAGGCTACGAGCAGTACTTC.

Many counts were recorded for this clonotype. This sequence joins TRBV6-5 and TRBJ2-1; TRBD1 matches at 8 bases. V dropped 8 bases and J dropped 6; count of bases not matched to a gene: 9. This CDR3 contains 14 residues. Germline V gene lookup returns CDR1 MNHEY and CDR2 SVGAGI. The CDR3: CASGGTGGLNEQFF. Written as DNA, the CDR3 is TGTGCCAGCGGAGGGACAGGCGGGCTCAATGAGCAGTTCTTC.

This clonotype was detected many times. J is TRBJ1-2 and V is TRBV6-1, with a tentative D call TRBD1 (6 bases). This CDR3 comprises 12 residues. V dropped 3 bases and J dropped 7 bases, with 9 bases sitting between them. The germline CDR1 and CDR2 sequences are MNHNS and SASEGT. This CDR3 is CASSDQDSGYTF. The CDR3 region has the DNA TGTGCCAGCAGTGACCAGGACAGTGGCTACACCTTC.

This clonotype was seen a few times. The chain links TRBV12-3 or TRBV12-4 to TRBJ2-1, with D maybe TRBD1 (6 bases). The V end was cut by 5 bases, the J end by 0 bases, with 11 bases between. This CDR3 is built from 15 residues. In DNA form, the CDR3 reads TGTGCCAGCAGTCCGGACAGCAGCTCCTACAATGAGCAGTTCTTC. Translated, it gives CASSPDSSSYNEQFF.

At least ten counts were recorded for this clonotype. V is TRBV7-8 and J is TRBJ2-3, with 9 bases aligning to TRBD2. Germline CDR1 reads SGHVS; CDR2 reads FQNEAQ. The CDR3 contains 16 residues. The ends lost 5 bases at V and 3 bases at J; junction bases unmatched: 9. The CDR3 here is CASSLRQREATDTQYF. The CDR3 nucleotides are TGTGCCAGCAGCCTCCGGCAGCGGGAGGCGACAGATACGCAGTATTTT.

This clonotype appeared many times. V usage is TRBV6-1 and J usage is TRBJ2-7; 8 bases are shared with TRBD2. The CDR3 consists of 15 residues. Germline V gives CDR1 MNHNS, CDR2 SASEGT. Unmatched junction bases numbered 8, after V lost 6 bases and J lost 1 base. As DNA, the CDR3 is TGTGCCAGCAGCACCTCGGGACTAGGGTCCTACGAGCAGTACTTC. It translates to CASSTSGLGSYEQYF.

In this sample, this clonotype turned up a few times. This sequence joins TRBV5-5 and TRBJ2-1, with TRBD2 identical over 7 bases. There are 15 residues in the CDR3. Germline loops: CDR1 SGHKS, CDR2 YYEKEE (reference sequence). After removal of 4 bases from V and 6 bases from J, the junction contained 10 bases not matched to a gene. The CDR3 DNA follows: TGTGCCAGCAGCCTTATTAGCGGGCGGGCCAATGAGCAGTTCTTC. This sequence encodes CASSLISGRANEQFF.

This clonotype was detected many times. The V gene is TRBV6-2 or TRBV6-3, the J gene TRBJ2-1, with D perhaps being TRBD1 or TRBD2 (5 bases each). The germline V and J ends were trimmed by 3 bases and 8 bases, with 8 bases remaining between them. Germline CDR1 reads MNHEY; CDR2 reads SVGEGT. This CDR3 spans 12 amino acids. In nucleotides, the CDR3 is TGTGCCAGCAGTTATATGGGGGATGAGCAGTTCTTC. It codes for CASSYMGDEQFF.

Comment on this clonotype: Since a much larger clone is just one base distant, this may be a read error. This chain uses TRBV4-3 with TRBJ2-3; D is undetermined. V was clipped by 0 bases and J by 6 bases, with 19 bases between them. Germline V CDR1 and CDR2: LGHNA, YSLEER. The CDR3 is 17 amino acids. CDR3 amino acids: CASSQDWGIPLYDTQYF. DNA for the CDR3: TGCGCCAGCAGCCAAGATTGGGGAATCCCCCTATACGATACGCAGTATTTT.

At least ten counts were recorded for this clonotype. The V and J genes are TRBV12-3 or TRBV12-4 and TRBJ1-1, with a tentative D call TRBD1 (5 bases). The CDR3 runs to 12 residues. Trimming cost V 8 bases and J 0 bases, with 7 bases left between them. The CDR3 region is CASEGLNTEAFF. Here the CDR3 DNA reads TGTGCCAGCGAGGGACTGAACACTGAAGCTTTCTTT.

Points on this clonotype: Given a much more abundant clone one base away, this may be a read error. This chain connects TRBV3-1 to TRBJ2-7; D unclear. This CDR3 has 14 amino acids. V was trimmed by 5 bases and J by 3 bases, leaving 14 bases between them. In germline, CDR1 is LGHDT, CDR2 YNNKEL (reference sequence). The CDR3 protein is CASSEAGLNYEQYF. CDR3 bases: TGTGCCAGCAGCGAGGCCGGGTTAAACTACGAGCAGTACTTC.

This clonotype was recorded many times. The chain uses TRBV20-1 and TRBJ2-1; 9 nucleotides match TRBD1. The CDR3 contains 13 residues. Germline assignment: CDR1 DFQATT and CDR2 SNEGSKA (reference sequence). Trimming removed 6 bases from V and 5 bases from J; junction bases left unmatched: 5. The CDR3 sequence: CSAGQGLNNEQFF. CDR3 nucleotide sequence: TGCAGTGCCGGACAGGGGCTAAACAATGAGCAGTTCTTC.

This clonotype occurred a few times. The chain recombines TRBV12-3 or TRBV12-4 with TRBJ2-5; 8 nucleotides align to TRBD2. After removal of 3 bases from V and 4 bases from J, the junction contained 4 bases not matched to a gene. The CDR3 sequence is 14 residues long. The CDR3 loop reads CASSFAGGGETQYF. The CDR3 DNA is TGTGCCAGCAGTTTCGCGGGAGGTGGAGAGACCCAGTACTTC.

CDR3 sequence reads: CSVGGTDTEAFF. CDR3 in DNA: TGCAGCGTGGGGGGGACAGACACTGAAGCTTTCTTT. The V gene is TRBV29-1, the J gene TRBJ1-1, with 7 bases that match TRBD1. The CDR3 contains 12 residues. V was pared by 6 bases and J by 3 bases, with 4 bases of the junction left unmatched. Per germline, CDR1 SQVTM and CDR2 ANQGSEA.

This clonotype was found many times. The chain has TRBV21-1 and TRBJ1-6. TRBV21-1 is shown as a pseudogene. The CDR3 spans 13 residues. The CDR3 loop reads CASSKDLNSPLHF. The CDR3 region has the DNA TGTGCCAGCAGCAAAGACCTTAATTCACCCCTCCACTTT.

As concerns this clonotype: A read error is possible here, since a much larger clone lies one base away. CDR3 sequence: CASSGPDTEAFF. CDR3 nucleotide sequence: TGTGCCAGCTCAGGTCCGGACACTGAAGCTTTCTTT. V is TRBV2 and J is TRBJ1-1, with D unclear. The CDR3 extends over 12 amino acids. CDR1 is SNHLY, CDR2 FYNNEI, per germline. V dropped 8 bases and J dropped 3 bases, with 10 bases sitting between them. The variable domain in full, with the rest retrieved from reference TRBV2 and TRBJ1-1, is EPEVTQTPSHQVTQMGQEVILRCVPISNHLYFYWYRQILGQKVEFLVSFYNNEISEKSEIFDDQFSVERPDGSNFTLKIRSTKLEDSAMYFCASSGPDTEAFFGQGTRLTVV.

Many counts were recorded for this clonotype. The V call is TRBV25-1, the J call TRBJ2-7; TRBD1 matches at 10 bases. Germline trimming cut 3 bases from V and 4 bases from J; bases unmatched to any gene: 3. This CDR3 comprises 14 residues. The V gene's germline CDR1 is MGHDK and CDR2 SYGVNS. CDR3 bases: TGTGCCAGCAGTGAGGGACAGGGGAGGTACGAGCAGTACTTC. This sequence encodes CASSEGQGRYEQYF.

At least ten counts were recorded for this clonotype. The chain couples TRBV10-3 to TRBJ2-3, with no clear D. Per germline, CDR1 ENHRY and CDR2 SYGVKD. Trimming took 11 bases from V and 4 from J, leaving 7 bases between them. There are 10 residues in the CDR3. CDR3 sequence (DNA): TGTGCCGCTTTTTCAGATACGCAGTATTTT. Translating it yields CAAFSDTQYF.

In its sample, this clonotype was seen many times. CDR3 amino acids: CASSFGGFEQYF. Here the CDR3 DNA reads TGTGCCAGCAGTTTTGGTGGATTCGAGCAGTACTTC. The chain employs TRBV12-3 or TRBV12-4 and TRBJ2-7; D call uncertain. V gave up 3 bases and J gave up 6 bases, with 9 bases separating them. This CDR3 has 12 amino acids.

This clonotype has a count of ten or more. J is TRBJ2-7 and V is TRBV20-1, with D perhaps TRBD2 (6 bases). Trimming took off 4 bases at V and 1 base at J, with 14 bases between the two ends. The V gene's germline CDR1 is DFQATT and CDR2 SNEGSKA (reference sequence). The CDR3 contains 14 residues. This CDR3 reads CSAIRLVESYEQYF. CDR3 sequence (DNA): TGCAGTGCTATTAGACTAGTGGAATCCTACGAGCAGTACTTC.

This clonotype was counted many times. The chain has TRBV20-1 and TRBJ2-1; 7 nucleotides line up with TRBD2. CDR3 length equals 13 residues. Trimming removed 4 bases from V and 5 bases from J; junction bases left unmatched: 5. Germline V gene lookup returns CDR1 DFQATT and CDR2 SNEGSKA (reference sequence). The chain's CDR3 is CSAKWLADNEQFF. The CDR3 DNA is TGCAGTGCTAAGTGGCTAGCGGACAATGAGCAGTTCTTC.